This T cell receptor (beta chain) came from a study of T cells in tumors after PD-1 blockade. Study summary: Prior checkpoint blockade, systemic immunosuppressant use, or anti-cancer therapy within 4 weeks excluded patients.

Study findings and constraints: Peripheral recruitment is suggested, as some novel exhausted tumor clones were in pre-treatment blood.

Assay used: immunoSEQ multiplex PCR; TCRdb lists only in-frame clones, some missing. The data show approximately 19,000 clones, with 81% seen just once and more than 20% held by the top ten. Remarks on this clone: What it binds is not known.

Template: tumor biopsy or peripheral blood genomic DNA, 616-6,004 ng per sample. This CDR3 is 15 amino acids long. V lost 2 bases and J 3 bases, leaving 14 bases between the germline ends. Looked up from germline, CDR1 is MNHEY and CDR2 is SMNVEV (reference sequence). The starting material was PBMCs, obtained after anti-PD-1 therapy. The chain combines TRBV27 with TRBJ2-7, with D possibly called TRBD1 or TRBD2 (5 bases each). This clonotype was obtained from a human donor with advanced basal cell or squamous cell carcinoma (not recorded which). CDR3 coding DNA: TGTGCCAGCAGTTTAGGGGACGGACCGAGCTACGAGCAGTACTTC. Translation: CASSLGDGPSYEQYF.